A single sample gave rise to the 13 T cell receptor beta chains below, sequenced in a study of blood T cells in healthy people across ages. Sample-barcoded 5' priming and a J-beta primer mix drove a second PCR of 7 to 11 cycles. A single record per CDR3 protein comes from TCRdb applying MiXCR to the 5' RACE reads. The table records 1.5 million to 2 million distinct CDR3 sequences, just under 50% of them present only once. Sequencing was done on a sample of blood. Receptor source: a woman aged 40 to 50 in good health.

This clonotype has at least ten counts. The V gene is TRBV4-3, the J gene TRBJ2-1, with 8 bases identical to TRBD1. The V and J ends lost 4 bases and 7 bases, in that order; junction bases with no gene match: 6. This CDR3 is built from 14 residues. Germline lookup yields CDR1 LGHNA and CDR2 YSLEER. The CDR3 region is CASSPQTGDNEQFF. The CDR3 bases are TGCGCCAGCAGCCCCCAGACAGGGGATAATGAGCAGTTCTTC.

The rearrangement uses TRBV6-5 and TRBJ2-5; D gene uncertain. Germline loops: CDR1 MNHEY, CDR2 SVGAGI. CDR3 size: 14 residues. V lost 2 bases, J lost 1 base, and 8 bases lay in between. CDR3 residues: CASSYADLQETQYF. The CDR3 region has the DNA TGTGCCAGCAGTTACGCGGACCTCCAAGAGACCCAGTACTTC.

The chain carries TRBV7-9 and TRBJ1-2; 7 bases are shared with TRBD1. CDR3 length: 16 residues. Germline lookup yields CDR1 SEHNR and CDR2 FQNEAQ (reference sequence). V lost 1 base and J lost 6; bases outside the gene matches: 11. CDR3 bases: TGTGCCAGCAGCTTAGTGGGGACAGCCAAGGGCGATGGCTACACCTTC. Its protein product is CASSLVGTAKGDGYTF.

For the CDR3, the DNA is TGTGCCAGCAGTTTTGGGCCGGAGCGGGGGGGCCACAATGAGCAGTTCTTC. Its translation: CASSFGPERGGHNEQFF. The J gene is TRBJ2-1, the V gene TRBV27; TRBD2 matches 10 bases. With 3 bases clipped from V and 5 bases from J, the junction kept 10 bases outside the gene matches. This CDR3 region has 17 residues. CDR1 and CDR2 (germline): MNHEY, SMNVEV (reference sequence).

The chain is built from TRBV10-1 and TRBJ2-7, with D possibly matching TRBD2 (5 bases). With 2 bases removed from V and 4 bases from J, the gap between germline ends came to 15 bases. Germline values: CDR1 WNHNN, CDR2 SYGVQD (reference sequence). CDR3 length: 15 amino acids. The CDR3 reads CASSETSPGFYEQYF. CDR3 sequence (DNA): TGCGCCAGCAGTGAGACCTCACCGGGATTTTACGAGCAGTACTTC.

This clonotype was counted only a few times. The rearrangement links TRBV7-9 to TRBJ1-2; tentatively, D is TRBD1 (5 bases). Deletions cut 5 bases from V and 8 bases from J, with 12 bases between. Looked up from germline, CDR1 is SEHNR and CDR2 is FQNEAQ (reference sequence). This CDR3 spans 12 amino acids. CDR3 nucleotide sequence: TGTGCCAGCAGCGGTAGCCGGGGGGGCTACACCTTC. This encodes CASSGSRGGYTF.

The rearrangement joins TRBV10-3 to TRBJ2-3; D unresolved. The V and J ends lost 2 bases and 4 bases respectively, with 13 bases between them. Germline-derived CDR1 and CDR2 are ENHRY and SYGVKD. The CDR3 is made up of 15 amino acids. CDR3 DNA sequence: TGTGCCATCAGTGAGAGGGCGGTCCTACCAGATACGCAGTATTTT. It codes for CAISERAVLPDTQYF.

CDR3 residues: CASSLSGHPTQETQYF. DNA for the CDR3: TGTGCCAGCAGCTTATCAGGACACCCAACACAAGAGACCCAGTACTTC. V and J are TRBV11-3 and TRBJ2-5; tentative D call: TRBD1 (5 bases). Germline V gene sequence: CDR1 SGHNT, CDR2 YENEEA. CDR3 size: 16 residues. Deletions cut 2 bases from V and 2 bases from J, with 15 bases between.

This clonotype came up a few times. The V call is TRBV4-3, the J call TRBJ2-5; 7 nucleotides align to TRBD1. The CDR3 extends over 15 amino acids. Germline values: CDR1 LGHNA, CDR2 YSLEER. V was clipped by 3 bases and J by 5 bases; unmatched bases: 9. The CDR3 is CASSHTTGLGETQYF. CDR3 nucleotides: TGCGCCAGCAGCCACACGACAGGGCTTGGGGAGACCCAGTACTTC.

The chain carries TRBV5-6 and TRBJ2-1, with 7 bases aligning to TRBD1. This CDR3 comprises 15 residues. Germline trimming cut 2 bases from V and 4 bases from J; bases unmatched to any gene: 6. Germline V gene lookup returns CDR1 SGHDT and CDR2 YYEEEE. The CDR3 DNA follows: TGTGCCAGCAGCTTACATGGACAGGCATACAATGAGCAGTTCTTC. Amino acid sequence: CASSLHGQAYNEQFF.

CDR3 sequence (DNA): TGTGCCAGCATCCATCAGCCCCAGCATTTT. Its translation: CASIHQPQHF. The rearrangement uses TRBV7-9 and TRBJ1-5, with D uncertain. CDR3 size: 10 residues. CDR1 and CDR2 from the germline V gene are SEHNR and FQNEAQ (reference sequence). Trimming removed 7 bases at V and 5 bases at J, with 3 bases between.

The genes are TRBV28 and TRBJ1-2, with D unresolved. This CDR3 comprises 10 residues. Per the germline V gene, CDR1 is MDHEN and CDR2 is SYDVKM. V was pared by 7 bases and J by 6 bases, with 6 bases between. CDR3 sequence (DNA): TGTGCCAGCATGGGAAATGGCTACACCTTC. It is translated as CASMGNGYTF.

This clonotype is a singleton in its sample. The chain recombines TRBV6-5 with TRBJ2-7; D may be TRBD1 (5 bases). CDR1 is MNHEY and CDR2 is SVGAGI in the germline V gene. The CDR3 spans 14 residues. V shed 0 bases and J shed 3 bases, with 9 bases lying between them. The CDR3 bases are TGTGCCAGCAGTTACTCACAGGCAGACTACGAGCAGTACTTC. Translated, it gives CASSYSQADYEQYF.